This T cell receptor beta chain emerged from a study of shared clonotypes between healthy human individuals. Regarding the study as a whole: Clonotype sharing levels among donors were expected to vary with sequencing depth.

CDR3 length: 13 amino acids. Germline V gives CDR1 MNHEY, CDR2 SMNVEV (reference sequence). The J segment lost 3 bases and the V segment lost 7 bases, leaving 6 bases of the junction unmatched. CD8 memory merged CD45RO+ cells and CCR7-negative CD45RA+ TemRA cells into one population. The assay was immunoSEQ multiplex PCR, and TCRdb's table has in-frame clones only and misses some. The sample lists around 100,000 clones; less than 80% were seen once. This clone was seen once. Its antigen is as yet unknown. The receptor was derived from a man aged 25-45 years in good health. The specimen was memory CD8+ T cells sorted from blood. The subset here: CD45RO+ cells pooled with CCR7-negative TemRA cells. The chain recombines TRBV27 with TRBJ2-7, with 7 bases matching TRBD2. The CDR3 is CASISLASYEQYF. The CDR3 coding sequence is TGTGCCAGCATCTCACTAGCGAGCTACGAGCAGTACTTC.